Listed here are 27 T cell receptor beta chains from one sample, sequenced in a study of shared clonotypes between healthy human individuals (dated by TCRdb to about 2020). Library preparation employed the immunoSEQ multiplex PCR assay. As stored in TCRdb, this immuneACCESS dataset retains in-frame rearrangements with V and J assigned. A fraction of the clones does not appear; measured against another copy, unresolved V genes explain less than half of the discrepancy, and the remainder lacks a known reason. The sample table holds a few million clones, of which approximately 93% were seen once. In total, the top ten clones hold 0.35% to 0.5% of the sample. The sample was naive CD4+ T cells from PBMCs. In light of the paper, this sample's cell subset or site label describes: CD45RA+ positively selected. These receptor sequences come from a man between 18 and 35 years old in good health. Some clones in this sample may be carry-over from other donors' samples.

The chain carries TRBV4-1 and TRBJ2-7; 10 nucleotides line up with TRBD1. The CDR3 has 15 amino acids. Losses at the gene ends were 1 base for V and 2 bases for J; bases not matched to a gene: 2. Germline assignment: CDR1 MGHRA and CDR2 YSYEKL. For the CDR3, the DNA is TGCGCCAGCAGCCAAGGGACAGGGGGAACCTACGAGCAGTACTTC. Translation: CASSQGTGGTYEQYF.

About this clone itself: Other nucleotide sequences in the sample specify the same CDR3. This chain links TRBV5-1 with TRBJ2-5, with 9 bases aligning to TRBD2. The CDR3 length is 14 residues. From germline, CDR1 is SGHRS and CDR2 YFSETQ. J lost 4 bases, V lost 4 bases, and 5 bases had no gene match. The chain's CDR3 is CASSPTSGRETQYF. CDR3 DNA: TGCGCCAGCAGCCCCACTAGCGGGCGAGAGACCCAGTACTTC.

The genes are TRBV6-6 and TRBJ2-1; D is unresolved. Germline V gives CDR1 MNHNY, CDR2 SVGAGI (reference sequence). The V gene lost 5 bases and the J gene lost 7 bases, with 18 bases spanning the gap. There are 15 residues in the CDR3. CDR3 protein: CASSGQILLGNEQFF. CDR3 DNA: TGTGCCAGCAGTGGCCAGATCCTCCTCGGGAATGAGCAGTTCTTC.

CDR3: CASSLSPGASYEQYF. DNA of the CDR3: TGCGCCAGCAGCTTATCCCCAGGGGCCTCCTACGAGCAGTACTTC. The J gene is TRBJ2-7, the V gene TRBV5-1, with a weak D call TRBD1 (6 bases). Germline V gene sequence: CDR1 SGHRS, CDR2 YFSETQ. Between the trimmed V and J ends, which lost 2 bases and 0 bases, there was a span of 12 bases. The CDR3 extends over 15 amino acids.

The chain combines TRBV11-2 with TRBJ2-3; 12 bases fit TRBD2. V was clipped by 3 bases and J by 5 bases; unmatched bases: 6. The CDR3 sequence is 16 residues long. CDR1 and CDR2 (germline): SGHAT, FQNNGV. CDR3: CASSLLAGGRGDTQYF. The DNA for the CDR3 is TGTGCCAGCAGCTTGCTAGCGGGAGGGAGGGGAGATACGCAGTATTTT.

This clone has just one count. The chain is built from TRBV7-3 and TRBJ2-1, with TRBD1 identical over 8 bases. The V gene end was trimmed by 1 base and the J gene end by 7 bases; junction bases not matched to a gene: 15. This CDR3 is 18 amino acids long. Per the germline V gene, CDR1 is SGHTA and CDR2 is FQGTGA. DNA for the CDR3: TGTGCCAGCAGCTTAAGGGTTTTGGACAGGGTTGTGGGGAATGAGCAGTTCTTC. Residues: CASSLRVLDRVVGNEQFF.

This chain joins TRBV19 and TRBJ2-5, with TRBD2 matching 10 bases. Trimming at V came to 7 bases and at J to 5 bases, leaving 13 bases not matched to a gene. The germline gives CDR1 LNHDA, CDR2 SQIVND (reference sequence). The CDR3 sequence is 16 residues long. CDR3 in DNA: TGTGCCAGTATGGACAGCGGGAGGGCCCGGGCGGAGACCCAGTACTTC. Its protein product is CASMDSGRARAETQYF.

In its sample, this clone was seen once. In the same sample, other DNA sequences code for this CDR3. The chain links TRBV27 to TRBJ1-4; no definite D call. Trimming shortened V by 1 base and J by 5 bases, and 5 bases separated the two germline ends. CDR3 length: 13 amino acids. CDR1 MNHEY and CDR2 SMNVEV come from the germline V gene (reference sequence). The CDR3: CASSLYGNEKLFF. The CDR3 bases are TGTGCCAGCAGTTTATACGGAAATGAAAAACTGTTTTTT.

The chain carries TRBV2 and TRBJ2-1; TRBD2 matches 12 bases. The V and J ends lost 8 bases and 9 bases, in that order; junction bases with no gene match: 11. Germline V gives CDR1 SNHLY, CDR2 FYNNEI. The CDR3 runs 15 residues. The CDR3 region has the DNA TGTGCCAGCGGGAGACTAGCGGGAGTAGCAGGTGAGCAGTTCTTC. Translation: CASGRLAGVAGEQFF.

The gene calls are TRBV6-6 and TRBJ2-2; 7 nucleotides match TRBD1. Looked up from germline, CDR1 is MNHNY and CDR2 is SVGAGI (reference sequence). The CDR3 runs 14 residues. The CDR3 spells CATRGGFMTGELFF. CDR3 DNA: TGTGCGACACGAGGGGGCTTTATGACCGGGGAGCTGTTTTTT.

CDR3 amino acids: CASSQDYGGEAQYF. The CDR3 DNA reads as TGTGCCAGCAGCCAAGATTACGGGGGAGAGGCGCAGTACTTC. The V gene is TRBV4-2, the J gene TRBJ2-7; D may be TRBD2 (6 bases). CDR3 length: 14 residues. V lost 0 bases and J lost 9, with 15 bases in between. CDR1 LGHNA and CDR2 YNFKEQ come from the germline V gene.

V usage is TRBV6-6 and J usage is TRBJ1-1; D remains ambiguous. The CDR3 runs to 12 residues. Germline CDR1 and CDR2: MNHNY and SVGAGI (reference sequence). V gave up 6 bases and J gave up 8 bases, with 13 bases separating them. The CDR3 sequence is CASSPRRSEAFF. CDR3 sequence (DNA): TGTGCCAGCAGCCCACGTCGGTCCGAAGCTTTCTTT.

The rearrangement uses TRBV5-1 and TRBJ2-1; D gene unclear. Germline V gives CDR1 SGHRS, CDR2 YFSETQ. With 4 bases removed from V and 6 bases from J, the gap between germline ends came to 23 bases. CDR3 length equals 17 residues. The CDR3 here is CASSDIQGSVGLNEQFF. The CDR3 DNA sequence: TGCGCCAGCAGCGACATCCAAGGATCGGTCGGGCTCAATGAGCAGTTCTTC.

The chain links TRBV27 to TRBJ2-2; no clear D. V lost 2 bases to trimming and J lost 7 bases, with 14 bases between them. Germline values: CDR1 MNHEY, CDR2 SMNVEV (reference sequence). The CDR3 spans 15 residues. The CDR3 nucleotides are TGTGCCAGCAGTTTAATTCTACCTCCGGACGGGGAGCTGTTTTTT. Its translation is CASSLILPPDGELFF.

The rearrangement joins TRBV7-8 to TRBJ1-5; 7 bases align to TRBD1. This CDR3 contains 15 residues. Germline V gives CDR1 SGHVS, CDR2 FQNEAQ. J lost 3 bases, V lost 2 bases, and 4 bases had no gene match. The CDR3 loop is CASSLSQGNNQPQHF. CDR3 DNA sequence: TGTGCCAGCAGCTTATCACAGGGGAACAATCAGCCCCAGCATTTT.

The genes are TRBV6-4 and TRBJ1-5, with 7 bases aligning to TRBD1. J lost 4 bases, V lost 5 bases, and 11 bases had no gene match. In germline, CDR1 is MRHNA, CDR2 SNTAGT. This CDR3 comprises 16 residues. DNA of the CDR3: TGTGCCAGCAGTTTTTTAAGGGGGCTGGGTAATCAGCCCCAGCATTTT. Its protein is CASSFLRGLGNQPQHF.

This clone has only a few counts. The J gene is TRBJ2-1, the V gene TRBV28, with TRBD1 matching over 8 bases. The CDR3 extends over 12 amino acids. With V trimmed by 3 bases and J by 9 bases, 1 base remained unmatched. Germline values: CDR1 MDHEN, CDR2 SYDVKM. Here the CDR3 DNA reads TGTGCCAGCAGTTTGGGGACAGGTGAGCAGTTCTTC. It encodes CASSLGTGEQFF.

This clone was picked up a small number of times. The genes are TRBV28 and TRBJ1-5; D is uncertain. The V gene's germline CDR1 is MDHEN and CDR2 SYDVKM. The CDR3 spans 16 residues. The germline V and J ends were trimmed by 0 bases and 0 bases, with 9 bases remaining between them. The CDR3 loop reads CASSLWADNSNQPQHF. The CDR3 nucleotides read TGTGCCAGCAGTTTATGGGCGGATAATAGCAATCAGCCCCAGCATTTT.

This chain joins TRBV5-4 and TRBJ2-5; 12 bases are shared with TRBD1. Trimming removed 4 bases from V and 5 bases from J; junction bases left unmatched: 12. Per the germline V gene, CDR1 is SGHNT and CDR2 is YYREEE (reference sequence). This CDR3 region has 17 residues. For the CDR3, the DNA is TGTGCCAGCAGCGGCGGACCCGGGACAGGGGGCATGGAGACCCAGTACTTC. Amino acid sequence: CASSGGPGTGGMETQYF.

The count of this clone is one. The rearrangement joins TRBV9 to TRBJ1-2; the match to TRBD1 covers 9 bases. This CDR3 is 15 amino acids long. The trim removed 2 bases at V and 5 bases at J, leaving 7 bases unmatched. Germline V gene data show CDR1 as SGDLS and CDR2 as YYNGEE. CDR3 coding DNA: TGTGCCAGCAGCGTTCGTCCGGGACAGGGTTATGGCTACACCTTC. Amino acid sequence: CASSVRPGQGYGYTF.

The V and J genes are TRBV28 and TRBJ2-7, with no clear D. In germline, CDR1 is MDHEN, CDR2 SYDVKM. The CDR3 loop spans 11 amino acids. Trimming removed 7 bases from V and 6 bases from J, with 10 bases in between. The CDR3 region has the DNA TGTGCCAGCACCTTCTTTGGCGAGCAGTACTTC. The encoded protein is CASTFFGEQYF.

This chain joins TRBV5-1 and TRBJ2-5; tentatively, D is TRBD1 (5 bases). This CDR3 has 16 residues. The ends were cut back, 3 bases at V and 3 bases at J, with 18 bases in the middle. Germline CDR1 SGHRS, CDR2 YFSETQ. The CDR3: CASSSSRASREETQYF. The CDR3 DNA follows: TGCGCCAGCAGCTCGTCCAGGGCGAGTAGGGAAGAGACCCAGTACTTC. The entire variable domain, with the rest obtained from reference TRBV5-1 and TRBJ2-5, is as follows: KAGVTQTPRYLIKTRGQQVTLSCSPISGHRSVSWYQQTPGQGLQFLFEYFSETQRNKGNFPGRFSGRQFSNSRSEMNVSTLELGDSALYLCASSSSRASREETQYFGPGTRLLVL.

V is TRBV11-3 and J is TRBJ2-1; D possibly corresponds to TRBD2 (6 bases). V lost 5 bases and J 5 bases, leaving 13 bases between the germline ends. Germline V gene data show CDR1 as SGHNT and CDR2 as YENEEA. The CDR3 extends over 14 amino acids. This chain's CDR3 is CASSLLRRDNEQFF. In DNA form, the CDR3 reads TGTGCCAGCAGCCTCCTGCGGAGGGACAATGAGCAGTTCTTC.

This clone was recorded only once. The chain combines TRBV7-9 with TRBJ2-1, with TRBD2 identical over 13 bases. The V and J ends lost 4 bases and 8 bases, in that order; junction bases with no gene match: 8. In germline, CDR1 is SEHNR, CDR2 FQNEAQ (reference sequence). The CDR3 totals 16 residues. CDR3 nucleotides: TGTGCCAGCAGCTCGGGACTAGCGGGAAGGCACGATGAGCAGTTCTTC. It codes for CASSSGLAGRHDEQFF.

J is TRBJ1-2 and V is TRBV6-5, with D possibly matching TRBD1 (6 bases). V lost 0 bases, J lost 5 bases, and 16 bases lay in between. Germline assignment: CDR1 MNHEY and CDR2 SVGAGI. The CDR3 contains 16 residues. CDR3 residues: CASSYSSKGGQYGYTF. DNA for the CDR3: TGTGCCAGCAGTTACTCGAGTAAGGGGGGACAATATGGCTACACCTTC.

J is TRBJ1-1 and V is TRBV25-1, with D possibly matching TRBD1 (5 bases). The CDR3 consists of 12 residues. The V end lost 2 bases, the J end lost 10 bases, and 11 bases lay between the germline ends. Germline V CDR1 and CDR2: MGHDK, SYGVNS. The CDR3 protein is CASSEGTMGAFF. CDR3 bases: TGTGCCAGCAGTGAAGGGACCATGGGAGCTTTCTTT.

This chain connects TRBV11-3 to TRBJ1-1, with TRBD1 matching over 7 bases. The CDR3 runs to 13 residues. CDR1 SGHNT and CDR2 YENEEA come from the germline V gene. J gave up 4 bases and V 5 bases, and 4 bases lay outside the gene matches. CDR3 coding DNA: TGTGCCAGCAGCCAGGGACAGTTCACTGAAGCTTTCTTT. Amino acid sequence: CASSQGQFTEAFF.